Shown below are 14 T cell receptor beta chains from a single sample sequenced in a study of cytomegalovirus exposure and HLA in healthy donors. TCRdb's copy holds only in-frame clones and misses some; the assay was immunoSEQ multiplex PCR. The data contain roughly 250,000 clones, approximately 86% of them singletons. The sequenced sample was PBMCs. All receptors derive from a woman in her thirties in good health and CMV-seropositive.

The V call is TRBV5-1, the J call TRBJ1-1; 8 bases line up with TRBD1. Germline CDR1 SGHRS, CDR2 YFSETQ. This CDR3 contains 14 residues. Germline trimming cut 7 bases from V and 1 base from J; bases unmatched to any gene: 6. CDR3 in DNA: TGCGCCAGCGGAAGGGACAGGCCGAACACTGAAGCTTTCTTT. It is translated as CASGRDRPNTEAFF. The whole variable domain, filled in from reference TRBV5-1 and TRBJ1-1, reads KAGVTQTPRYLIKTRGQQVTLSCSPISGHRSVSWYQQTPGQGLQFLFEYFSETQRNKGNFPGRFSGRQFSNSRSEMNVSTLELGDSALYLCASGRDRPNTEAFFGQGTRLTVV.

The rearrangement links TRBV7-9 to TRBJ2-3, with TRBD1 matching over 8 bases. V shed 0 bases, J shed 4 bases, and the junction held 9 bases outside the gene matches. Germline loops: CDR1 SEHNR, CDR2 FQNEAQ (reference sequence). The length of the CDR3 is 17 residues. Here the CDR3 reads CASSLAGNRGSPDTQYF. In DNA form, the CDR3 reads TGTGCCAGCAGCTTAGCCGGGAACAGGGGGTCCCCAGATACGCAGTATTTT.

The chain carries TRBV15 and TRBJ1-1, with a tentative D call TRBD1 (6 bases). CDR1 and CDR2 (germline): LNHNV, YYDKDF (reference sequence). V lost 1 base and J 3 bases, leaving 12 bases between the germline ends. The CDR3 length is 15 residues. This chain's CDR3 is CATSRGLQGDTEAFF. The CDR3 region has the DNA TGTGCCACCAGCAGAGGATTACAGGGTGACACTGAAGCTTTCTTT. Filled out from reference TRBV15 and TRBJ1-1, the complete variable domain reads DAMVIQNPRYQVTQFGKPVTLSCSQTLNHNVMYWYQQKSSQAPKLLFHYYDKDFNNEADTPDNFQSRRPNTSFCFLDIRSPGLGDTAMYLCATSRGLQGDTEAFFGQGTRLTVV.

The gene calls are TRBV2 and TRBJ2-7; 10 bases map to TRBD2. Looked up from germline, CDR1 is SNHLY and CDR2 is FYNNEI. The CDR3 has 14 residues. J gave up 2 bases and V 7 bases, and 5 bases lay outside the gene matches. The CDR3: CASKSSGSAYEQYF. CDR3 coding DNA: TGTGCCAGCAAATCTAGCGGGAGTGCCTACGAGCAGTACTTC.

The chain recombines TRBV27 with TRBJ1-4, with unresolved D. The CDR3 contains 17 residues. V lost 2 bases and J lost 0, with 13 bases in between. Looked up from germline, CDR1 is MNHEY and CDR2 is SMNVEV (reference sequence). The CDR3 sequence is CASSLTFGFATNEKLFF. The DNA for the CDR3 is TGTGCCAGCAGTTTAACTTTCGGGTTTGCAACTAATGAAAAACTGTTTTTT. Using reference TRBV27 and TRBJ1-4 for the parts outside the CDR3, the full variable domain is EAQVTQNPRYLITVTGKKLTVTCSQNMNHEYMSWYRQDPGLGLRQIYYSMNVEVTDKGDVPEGYKVSRKEKRNFPLILESPSPNQTSLYFCASSLTFGFATNEKLFFGSGTQLSVL.

For the CDR3, the DNA is TGTGCCAGTAGTATTGTCACGAACACCGGGGAGCTGTTTTTT. Its translation: CASSIVTNTGELFF. The chain employs TRBV19 and TRBJ2-2, with D unclear. The germline gives CDR1 LNHDA, CDR2 SQIVND (reference sequence). The CDR3 extends over 14 amino acids. Trimming took 3 bases from V and 0 from J, leaving 5 bases between them.

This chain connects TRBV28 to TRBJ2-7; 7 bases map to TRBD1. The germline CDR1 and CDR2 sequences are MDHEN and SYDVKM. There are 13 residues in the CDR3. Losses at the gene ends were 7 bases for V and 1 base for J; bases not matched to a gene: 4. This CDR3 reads CASTVGQSYEQYF. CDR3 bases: TGTGCCAGCACCGTGGGACAGTCCTACGAGCAGTACTTC.

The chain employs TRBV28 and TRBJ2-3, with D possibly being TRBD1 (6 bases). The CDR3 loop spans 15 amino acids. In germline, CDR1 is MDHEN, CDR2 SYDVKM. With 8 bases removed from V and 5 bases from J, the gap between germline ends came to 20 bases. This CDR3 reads CASVLQGWLGDTQYF. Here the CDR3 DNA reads TGTGCCAGCGTCTTACAGGGATGGTTAGGAGATACGCAGTATTTT.

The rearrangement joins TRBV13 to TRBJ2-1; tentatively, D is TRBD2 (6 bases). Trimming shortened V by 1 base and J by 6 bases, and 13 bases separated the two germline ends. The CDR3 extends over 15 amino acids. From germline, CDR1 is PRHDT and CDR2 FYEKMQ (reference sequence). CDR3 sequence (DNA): TGTGCCAGCAGCTTAGCTGATAGCGGTGGCAATGAGCAGTTCTTC. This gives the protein CASSLADSGGNEQFF.

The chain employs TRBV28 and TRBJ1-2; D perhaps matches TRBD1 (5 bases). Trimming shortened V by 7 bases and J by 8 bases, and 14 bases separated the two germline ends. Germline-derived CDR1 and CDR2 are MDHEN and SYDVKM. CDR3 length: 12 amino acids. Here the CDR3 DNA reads TGTGCCAGCAATAGGGGTTTATCCGGCTACACCTTC. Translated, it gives CASNRGLSGYTF.

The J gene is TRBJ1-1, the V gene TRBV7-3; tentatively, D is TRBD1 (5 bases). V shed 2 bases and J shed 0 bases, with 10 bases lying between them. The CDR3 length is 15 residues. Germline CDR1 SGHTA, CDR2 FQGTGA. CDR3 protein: CASSLLGGLNTEAFF. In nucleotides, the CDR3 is TGTGCCAGCAGCTTATTGGGGGGACTGAACACTGAAGCTTTCTTT.

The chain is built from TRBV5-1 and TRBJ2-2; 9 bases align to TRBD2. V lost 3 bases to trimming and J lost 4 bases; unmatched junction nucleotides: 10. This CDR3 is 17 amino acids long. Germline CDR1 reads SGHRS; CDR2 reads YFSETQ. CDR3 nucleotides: TGCGCCAGCAGCTCCGCTAGCGGGAACTTTGGCACCGGGGAGCTGTTTTTT. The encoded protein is CASSSASGNFGTGELFF.

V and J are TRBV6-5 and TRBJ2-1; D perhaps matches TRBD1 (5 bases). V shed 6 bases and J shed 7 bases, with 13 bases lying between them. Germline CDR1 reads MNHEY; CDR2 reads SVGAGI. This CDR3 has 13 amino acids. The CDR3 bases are TGTGCCAGCAGCCGACAGCTAGGGAATGAGCAGTTCTTC. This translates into CASSRQLGNEQFF.

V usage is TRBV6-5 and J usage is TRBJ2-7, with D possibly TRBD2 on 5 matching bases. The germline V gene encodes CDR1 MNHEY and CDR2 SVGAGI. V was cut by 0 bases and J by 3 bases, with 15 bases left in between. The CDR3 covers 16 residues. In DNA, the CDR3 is TGTGCCAGCAGTTACTCCCTCGGACGGGAATACTACGAGCAGTACTTC. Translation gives CASSYSLGREYYEQYF.